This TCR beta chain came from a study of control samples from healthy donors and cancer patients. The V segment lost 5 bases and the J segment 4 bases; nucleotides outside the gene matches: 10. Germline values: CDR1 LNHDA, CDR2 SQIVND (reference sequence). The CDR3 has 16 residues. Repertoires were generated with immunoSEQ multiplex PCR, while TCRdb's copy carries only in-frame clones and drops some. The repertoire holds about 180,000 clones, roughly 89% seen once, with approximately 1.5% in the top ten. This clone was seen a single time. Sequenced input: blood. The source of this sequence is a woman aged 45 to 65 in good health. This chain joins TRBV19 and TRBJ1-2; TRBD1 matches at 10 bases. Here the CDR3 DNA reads TGTGCCAGTAGTCCGACGACAGGGGGCTTTAGCTATGGCTACACCTTC. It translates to CASSPTTGGFSYGYTF. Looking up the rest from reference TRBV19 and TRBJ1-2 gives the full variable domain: DGGITQSPKYLFRKEGQNVTLSCEQNLNHDAMYWYRQDPGQGLRLIYYSQIVNDFQKGDIAEGYSVSREKKESFPLTVTSAQKNPTAFYLCASSPTTGGFSYGYTFGSGTRLTVV.